This TCR beta chain derives from a study of OX40 agonist ivuxolimab in advanced cancers. Sequencing used immunoSEQ multiplex PCR; TCRdb keeps in-frame clones, though not all of them. The table lists fewer than 70,000 clones, 89% of them singletons. In its sample, this clone was seen a few times. Its antigen is as yet unknown. Study-wide results and caveats: CD8+ T cells showed, on average, more clonal expansion than CD4+ cells.

CDR1 is SGHVS and CDR2 is FQNEAQ in the germline V gene. The length of the CDR3 is 12 residues. Trimming pared 5 bases from V and 10 bases from J, leaving 14 bases between. The chain joins TRBV7-8 to TRBJ1-2; D is uncertain. The sample consisted of CD4+ or CD8+ T cells sorted from blood, taken in a trial of the OX40 agonist ivuxolimab. This receptor was identified in an adult with an advanced solid tumor such as melanoma, head and neck, liver or kidney cancer. CDR3 in DNA: TGTGCCAGCAGCGTCGACAACATCTTCTACACCTTC. Encoded protein: CASSVDNIFYTF. Using reference TRBV7-8 and TRBJ1-2 for the parts outside the CDR3, the full variable domain is GAGVSQSPRYKVAKRGQDVALRCDPISGHVSLFWYQQALGQGPEFLTYFQNEAQLDKSGLPSDRFFAERPEGSVSTLKIQRTQQEDSAVYLCASSVDNIFYTFGSGTRLTVV.